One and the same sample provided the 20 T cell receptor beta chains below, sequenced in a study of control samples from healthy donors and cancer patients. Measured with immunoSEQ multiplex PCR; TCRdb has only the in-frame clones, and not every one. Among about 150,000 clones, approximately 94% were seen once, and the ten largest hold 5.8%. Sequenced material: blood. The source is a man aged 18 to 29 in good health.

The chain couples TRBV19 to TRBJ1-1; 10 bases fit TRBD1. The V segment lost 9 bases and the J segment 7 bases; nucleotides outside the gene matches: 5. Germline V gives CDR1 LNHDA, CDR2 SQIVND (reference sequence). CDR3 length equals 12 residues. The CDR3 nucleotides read TGTGCCAGCCAGACAGGGGGCGGTGAAGCTTTCTTT. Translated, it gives CASQTGGGEAFF.

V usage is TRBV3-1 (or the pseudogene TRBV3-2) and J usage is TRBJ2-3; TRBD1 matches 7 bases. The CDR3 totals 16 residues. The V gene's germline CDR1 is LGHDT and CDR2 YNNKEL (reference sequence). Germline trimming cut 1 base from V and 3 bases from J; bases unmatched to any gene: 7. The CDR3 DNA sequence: TGTGCCAGCAGCCAAGGAAAGGGGGCTTTAACAGATACGCAGTATTTT. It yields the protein CASSQGKGALTDTQYF.

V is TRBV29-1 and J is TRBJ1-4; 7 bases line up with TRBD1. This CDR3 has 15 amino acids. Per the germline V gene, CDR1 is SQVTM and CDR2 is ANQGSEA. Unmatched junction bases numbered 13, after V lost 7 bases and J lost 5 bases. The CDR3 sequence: CSAGSPGGINEKLFF. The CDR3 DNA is TGCAGCGCCGGCTCCCCAGGGGGAATCAATGAAAAACTGTTTTTT.

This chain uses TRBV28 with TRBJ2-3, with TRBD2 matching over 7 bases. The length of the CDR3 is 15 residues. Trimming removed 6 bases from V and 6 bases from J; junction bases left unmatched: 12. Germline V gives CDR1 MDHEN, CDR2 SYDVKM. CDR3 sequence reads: CASSPAGAQADTQYF. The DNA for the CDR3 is TGTGCCAGCAGCCCCGCGGGAGCCCAGGCGGATACGCAGTATTTT.

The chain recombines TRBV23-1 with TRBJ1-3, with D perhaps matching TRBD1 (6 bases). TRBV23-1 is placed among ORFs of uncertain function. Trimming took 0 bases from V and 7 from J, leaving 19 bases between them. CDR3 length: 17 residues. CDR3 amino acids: CASSQSKVDRLGNTIYF. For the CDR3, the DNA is TGCGCCAGCAGTCAATCAAAGGTAGACAGGCTTGGTAACACCATATATTTT.

The CDR3 sequence is CASSERARGGGYTF. The CDR3 coding sequence is TGTGCCAGCAGTGAACGAGCTAGGGGCGGCGGCTACACCTTC. This sequence joins TRBV2 and TRBJ1-2; weak D call: TRBD1 (5 bases). CDR3 size: 14 residues. In germline, CDR1 is SNHLY, CDR2 FYNNEI. V dropped 2 bases and J dropped 8 bases, with 15 bases sitting between them.

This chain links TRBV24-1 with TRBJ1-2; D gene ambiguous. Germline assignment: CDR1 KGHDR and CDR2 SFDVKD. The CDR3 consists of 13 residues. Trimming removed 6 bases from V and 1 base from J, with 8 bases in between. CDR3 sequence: CATSSTDNYGYTF. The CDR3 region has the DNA TGTGCCACCAGTTCCACGGATAACTATGGCTACACCTTC.

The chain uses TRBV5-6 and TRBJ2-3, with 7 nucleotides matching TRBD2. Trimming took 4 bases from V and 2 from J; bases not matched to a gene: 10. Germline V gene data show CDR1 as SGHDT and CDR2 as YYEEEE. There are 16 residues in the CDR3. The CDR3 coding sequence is TGTGCCAGCAGCCAACGGGTAGCGGGTAACACAGATACGCAGTATTTT. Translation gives CASSQRVAGNTDTQYF. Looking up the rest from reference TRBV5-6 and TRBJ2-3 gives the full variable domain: DAGVTQSPTHLIKTRGQQVTLRCSPKSGHDTVSWYQQALGQGPQFIFQYYEEEERQRGNFPDRFSGHQFPNYSSELNVNALLLGDSALYLCASSQRVAGNTDTQYFGPGTRLTVL.

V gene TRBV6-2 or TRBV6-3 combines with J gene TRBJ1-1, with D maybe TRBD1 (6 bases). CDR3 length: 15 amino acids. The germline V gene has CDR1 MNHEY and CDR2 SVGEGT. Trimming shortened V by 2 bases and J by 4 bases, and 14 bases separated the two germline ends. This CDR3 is CASSYHQQGSTEAFF. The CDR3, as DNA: TGTGCCAGCAGTTACCATCAACAGGGTAGCACTGAAGCTTTCTTT.

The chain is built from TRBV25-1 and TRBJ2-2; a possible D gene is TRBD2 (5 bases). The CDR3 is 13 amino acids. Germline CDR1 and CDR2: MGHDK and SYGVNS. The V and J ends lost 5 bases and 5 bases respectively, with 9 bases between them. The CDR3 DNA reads TGTGCCAGCAGTTGGACGGGAACCGGGGAGCTGTTTTTT. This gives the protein CASSWTGTGELFF.

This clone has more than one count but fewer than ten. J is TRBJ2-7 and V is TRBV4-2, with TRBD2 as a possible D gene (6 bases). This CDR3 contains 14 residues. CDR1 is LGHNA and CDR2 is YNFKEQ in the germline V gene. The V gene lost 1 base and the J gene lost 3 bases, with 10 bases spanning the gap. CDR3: CASSQGGTHYEQYF. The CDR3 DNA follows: TGTGCCAGCAGCCAAGGCGGGACTCACTACGAGCAGTACTTC.

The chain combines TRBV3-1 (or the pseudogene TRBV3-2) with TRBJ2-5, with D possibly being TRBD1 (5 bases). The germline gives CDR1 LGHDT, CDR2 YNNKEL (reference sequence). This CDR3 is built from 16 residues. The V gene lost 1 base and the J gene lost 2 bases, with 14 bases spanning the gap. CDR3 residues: CASSQVKGPFQETQYF. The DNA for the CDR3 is TGTGCCAGCAGCCAAGTAAAGGGGCCCTTTCAAGAGACCCAGTACTTC.

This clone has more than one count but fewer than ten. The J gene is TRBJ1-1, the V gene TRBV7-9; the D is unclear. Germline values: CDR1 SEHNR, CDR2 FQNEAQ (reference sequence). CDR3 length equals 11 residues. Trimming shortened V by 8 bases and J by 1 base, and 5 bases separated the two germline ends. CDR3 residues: CASFTNTEAFF. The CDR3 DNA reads TGTGCCAGCTTTACGAACACTGAAGCTTTCTTT.

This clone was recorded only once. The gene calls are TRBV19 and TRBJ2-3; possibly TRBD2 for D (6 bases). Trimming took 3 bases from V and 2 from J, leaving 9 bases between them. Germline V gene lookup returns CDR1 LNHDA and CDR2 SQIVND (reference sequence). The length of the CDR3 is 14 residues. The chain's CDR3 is CASSIGRDTDTQYF. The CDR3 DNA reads TGTGCCAGTAGTATCGGGCGGGACACAGATACGCAGTATTTT.

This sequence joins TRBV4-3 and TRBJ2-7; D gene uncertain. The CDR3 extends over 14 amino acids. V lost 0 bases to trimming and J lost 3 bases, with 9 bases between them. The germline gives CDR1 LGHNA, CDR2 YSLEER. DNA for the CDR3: TGCGCCAGCAGCCAAGATCCCGGAGACTACGAGCAGTACTTC. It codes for CASSQDPGDYEQYF.

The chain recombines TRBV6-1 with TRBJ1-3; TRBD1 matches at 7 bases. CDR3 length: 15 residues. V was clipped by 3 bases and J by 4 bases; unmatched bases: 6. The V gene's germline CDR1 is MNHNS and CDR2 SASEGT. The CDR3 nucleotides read TGTGCCAGCAGTGACCCACAGGGGTGGGGAAACACCATATATTTT. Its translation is CASSDPQGWGNTIYF.

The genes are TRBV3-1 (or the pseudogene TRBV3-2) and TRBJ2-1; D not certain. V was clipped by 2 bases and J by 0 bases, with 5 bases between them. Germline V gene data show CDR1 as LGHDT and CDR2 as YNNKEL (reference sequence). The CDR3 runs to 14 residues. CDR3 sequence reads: CASSQISSYNEQFF. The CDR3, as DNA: TGTGCCAGCAGCCAAATTAGCTCCTACAATGAGCAGTTCTTC.

CDR3: CASSPRTGTSASEQFF. The DNA for the CDR3 is TGCGCCAGCAGCCCCCGGACCGGGACTAGCGCCAGTGAGCAGTTCTTC. V and J are TRBV5-1 and TRBJ2-1; TRBD2 aligns across 10 bases. Per the germline V gene, CDR1 is SGHRS and CDR2 is YFSETQ. The trim removed 4 bases at V and 9 bases at J, leaving 13 bases unmatched. The CDR3 runs 16 residues.

CDR3 nucleotides: TGTGCCAGTAGTCGGACGGACACCTCCTACGAGCAGTACTTC. Amino acid sequence: CASSRTDTSYEQYF. The chain carries TRBV19 and TRBJ2-7; D is perhaps TRBD1 (5 bases). This CDR3 is built from 14 residues. V was clipped by 5 bases and J by 0 bases, with 11 bases between them. CDR1 LNHDA and CDR2 SQIVND come from the germline V gene (reference sequence).

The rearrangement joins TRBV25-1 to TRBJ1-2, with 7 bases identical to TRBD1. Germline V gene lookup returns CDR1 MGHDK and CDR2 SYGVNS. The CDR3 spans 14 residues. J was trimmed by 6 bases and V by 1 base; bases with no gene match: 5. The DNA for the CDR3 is TGTGCCAGCAGTGAATCCACAGGGGTGCATGGCTACACCTTC. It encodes CASSESTGVHGYTF.